This TCR beta chain was sequenced in a study of T cell changes during pregnancy in multiple sclerosis. Only in-frame clones appear in the TCRdb table, and some are missing; sequencing was by immunoSEQ multiplex PCR. Found here are 45,000 to 70,000 clones, 92% of them singletons; the top ten hold approximately 0.6%. The CDR3 extends over 11 amino acids. Germline CDR1 SGHNT, CDR2 YYREEE (reference sequence). V lost 4 bases and J 3 bases, leaving 3 bases between the germline ends. This clonotype originated in a female donor with multiple sclerosis, enrolled in a pregnancy study. Sample: CD4+ T cells from peripheral blood mononuclear cells, taken after pregnancy. The chain carries TRBV5-4 and TRBJ2-3; unclear D gene. CDR3 DNA sequence: TGTGCCAGCAGCCAGACAGATACGCAGTATTTT. Translating gives CASSQTDTQYF.